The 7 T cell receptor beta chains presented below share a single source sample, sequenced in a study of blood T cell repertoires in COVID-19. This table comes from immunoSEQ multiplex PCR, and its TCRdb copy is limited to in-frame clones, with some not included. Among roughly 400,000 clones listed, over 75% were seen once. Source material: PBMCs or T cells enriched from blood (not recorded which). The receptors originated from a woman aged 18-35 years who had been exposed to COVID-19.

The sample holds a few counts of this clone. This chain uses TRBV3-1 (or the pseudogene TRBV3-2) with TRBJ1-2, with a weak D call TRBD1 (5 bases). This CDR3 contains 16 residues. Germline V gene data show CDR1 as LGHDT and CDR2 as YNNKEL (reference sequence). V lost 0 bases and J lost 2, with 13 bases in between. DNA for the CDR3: TGTGCCAGCAGCCAAGATCGGGGGATCCGGAACTATGGCTACACCTTC. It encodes CASSQDRGIRNYGYTF.

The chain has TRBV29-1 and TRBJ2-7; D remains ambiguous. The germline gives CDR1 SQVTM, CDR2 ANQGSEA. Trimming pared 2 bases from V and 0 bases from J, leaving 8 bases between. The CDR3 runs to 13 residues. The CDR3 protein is CSVESSFSYEQYF. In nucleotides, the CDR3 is TGCAGCGTTGAATCCTCCTTCTCCTACGAGCAGTACTTC.

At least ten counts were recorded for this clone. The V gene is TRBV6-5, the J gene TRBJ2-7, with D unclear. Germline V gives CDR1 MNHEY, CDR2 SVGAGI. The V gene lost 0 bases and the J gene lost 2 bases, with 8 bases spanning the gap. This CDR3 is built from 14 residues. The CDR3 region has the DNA TGTGCCAGCAGTTACTCGATGGAGACCTACGAGCAGTACTTC. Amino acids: CASSYSMETYEQYF.

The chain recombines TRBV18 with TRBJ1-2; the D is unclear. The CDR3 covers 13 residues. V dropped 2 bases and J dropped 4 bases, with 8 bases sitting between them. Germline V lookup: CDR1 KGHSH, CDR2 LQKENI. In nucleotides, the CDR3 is TGTGCCAGCTCACCAGCGGGCTCCTATGGCTACACCTTC. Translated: CASSPAGSYGYTF.

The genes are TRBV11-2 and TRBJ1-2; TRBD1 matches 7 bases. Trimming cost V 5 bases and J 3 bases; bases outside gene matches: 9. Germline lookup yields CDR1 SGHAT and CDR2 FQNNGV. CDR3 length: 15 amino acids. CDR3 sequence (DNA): TGTGCCAGCAGCATACCGGGACAGCGCGACTATGGCTACACCTTC. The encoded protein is CASSIPGQRDYGYTF. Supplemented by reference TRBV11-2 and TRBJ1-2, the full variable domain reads EAGVAQSPRYKIIEKRQSVAFWCNPISGHATLYWYQQILGQGPKLLIQFQNNGVVDDSQLPKDRFSAERLKGVDSTLKIQPAKLEDSAVYLCASSIPGQRDYGYTFGSGTRLTVV.

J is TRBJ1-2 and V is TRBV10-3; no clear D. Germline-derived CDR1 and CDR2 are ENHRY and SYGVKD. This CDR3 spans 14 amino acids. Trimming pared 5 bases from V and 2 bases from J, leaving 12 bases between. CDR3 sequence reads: CAISPEIENYGYTF. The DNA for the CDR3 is TGTGCCATCAGTCCTGAGATAGAGAACTATGGCTACACCTTC.

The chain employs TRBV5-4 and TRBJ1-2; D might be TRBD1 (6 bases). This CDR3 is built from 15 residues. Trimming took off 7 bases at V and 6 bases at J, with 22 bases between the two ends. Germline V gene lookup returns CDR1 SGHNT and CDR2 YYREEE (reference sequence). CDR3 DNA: TGTGCCAGCGGCGAACAGGGACCATTAGTCAATGGCTACACCTTC. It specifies CASGEQGPLVNGYTF.